This TCR beta chain was profiled in a study of cytomegalovirus exposure and HLA in healthy donors. Germline values: CDR1 MNHNS, CDR2 SASEGT. CDR3 length: 15 residues. Trimming removed 4 bases from V and 0 bases from J, with 10 bases in between. Assay used: immunoSEQ multiplex PCR; TCRdb lists only in-frame clones, some missing. The repertoire has 140,000 or so clones, about nine tenths of them found once; the top ten carry roughly 4.8%. Sequenced material: PBMCs. The chain couples TRBV6-1 to TRBJ2-1; maybe TRBD1 (5 bases). This sequence was found in a young man in good health and CMV-seropositive. CDR3 residues: CASSGPQGSYNEQFF. CDR3 DNA sequence: TGTGCCAGCAGTGGACCGCAGGGCTCCTACAATGAGCAGTTCTTC.